The present entry profiles one TCR beta chain with its context. The antigen remains undetermined. Only in-frame clones appear in the TCRdb table, and some are missing; sequencing was by immunoSEQ multiplex PCR. The sample holds about 150,000 clones; roughly 91% are singletons and the top ten take about 1.3%. Per germline, CDR1 MNHNS and CDR2 SASEGT. The CDR3 has 17 residues. With V trimmed by 0 bases and J by 6 bases, 12 bases remained unmatched. This entry comes from a study of T cell responses to AZD1222 COVID-19 vaccine. Study details: Pooled samples include second doses given at about 4 or 12 weeks.

Study findings and constraints: Among those given AZD1222, only five or six were seropositive at baseline. Females outnumbered males among donors, who were mostly white British; clonal diversity was possibly underestimated. Along spike, vaccine-associated CD4 TCRs were found throughout, with dominance at 160-218 and 743-854.

The input for sequencing was peripheral blood, taken on day 0 of AZD1222 vaccination. The V gene is TRBV6-1, the J gene TRBJ1-2; TRBD1 aligns across 8 bases. This receptor was obtained from an adult in good health. CDR3 coding DNA: TGTGCCAGCAGTGAAGCGGGGGATCCTACAGGGGGACATGGCTACACCTTC. This codes for CASSEAGDPTGGHGYTF.